The TCR beta chain described here comes from a study of T cell responses to AZD1222 COVID-19 vaccine. The repertoire was sequenced with immunoSEQ multiplex PCR; TCRdb's copy has only in-frame clones and lacks some. Here the sample spans some 130,000 clones, approximately 90% being singletons. The germline CDR1 and CDR2 sequences are MNHEY and SMNVEV (reference sequence). The germline V and J ends were trimmed by 3 bases and 5 bases, with 13 bases remaining between them. The CDR3 spans 14 residues. Sample: peripheral blood, taken 28 days after the second AZD1222 dose. The rearrangement uses TRBV27 and TRBJ1-2; the D gene is possibly TRBD1 (5 bases). This receptor was obtained from an adult who received the AZD1222 COVID-19 vaccine. Here the CDR3 DNA reads TGTGCCAGCAGTTTTACGGGGGTGGGATATGGCTACACCTTC. Protein sequence: CASSFTGVGYGYTF.